This T cell receptor (beta chain) was found in a study of blood T cell repertoires in COVID-19. For the study at large: There were acute and convalescent COVID-19 samples, and they came from the United States, Italy and Spain. In each case, the material was cDNA or gDNA derived from T cells, B-cell-depleted T cells, or PBMCs.

In the original analysis: Amplifying reference gene primers gave estimates of nucleated cell counts. Libraries were prepared by immunoSEQ multiplex PCR; TCRdb keeps only in-frame clonotypes and omits some of them. V and J calls and clone size follow that table, whereas D and trimming were derived from the DNA. Of under 50,000 clones in the sample, about 91% are singletons; the top ten hold more than 7%. This CDR3 has 17 amino acids. Germline loops: CDR1 LNHDA, CDR2 SQIVND (reference sequence). The V and J ends lost 1 base and 0 bases respectively, with 14 bases between them. The chain is built from TRBV19 and TRBJ2-3; D may be TRBD2 (7 bases). The receptor comes from a human donor in a cohort sampled during active COVID-19. Sequencing was done on a sample of peripheral blood. In DNA, the CDR3 is TGTGCCAGTAGTATAGGCGGGGGCCGGGGAAGCACAGATACGCAGTATTTT. Its translation is CASSIGGGRGSTDTQYF.